This entry features one T cell receptor beta chain sequence. Its antigen is not yet known. Mismatch with germline at one junction end may stem from a read error. Library preparation used RT-PCR. Sequencing was performed on an Illumina HiSeq 2500. TCRdb applied fastp at Q25 and MiXCR to the public reads, then kept only in-frame beta chains. CDR3 protein sequences are deduplicated, and each keeps its most common genes and DNA. The sample has roughly 570,000 distinct CDR3 sequences on record, 13% to 15% of them singletons. The top ten hold 11% of the sample. The data were obtained in a study of response to subunit inactivated influenza vaccine (dated by TCRdb to between 2017 and 2018). As for the study more broadly: The study used deep quantitative T cell receptor repertoire profiling to track responses to a trivalent subunit inactivated influenza vaccine. What the work shows at the level of the full study, not this receptor alone: It was suggested by the authors that each seasonal influenza vaccination may recruit only a limited number of new T cells.

The CDR3 has 12 amino acids, counting the end cysteine and phenylalanine. The retained sequence is limited to the CDR3, 36 bases, with the frame set at the first base. CDR1 and CDR2 are read off the germline V gene as MNHEY and SVGEGT. Sequenced here: PBMCs from blood, sampled about 12 days after vaccination. The receptor chain draws on TRBV6-2 or TRBV6-3 and TRBJ1-6; a tentative D call is TRBD1 (5 bases match). This sequence originates from a man over 45 who received an inactivated influenza vaccine. Donor details come from another sample of the same person, matched by shared clones. CDR3 sequence: CASSYIGAPLLF. At the DNA level, the sequence is TGTGCCAGCAGTTATATCGGGGCACCCCTCCTCTTT.